This TCR beta chain was recovered during a study of blood T cell repertoires in COVID-19. This CDR3 is built from 13 residues. V was shortened by 6 bases and J by 8 bases, with 11 bases between the two germline ends. CDR1 is SGHTA, CDR2 FQGTGA, per germline. This clone was counted only a few times. Clones were sequenced by immunoSEQ multiplex PCR, and TCRdb holds only the in-frame ones, with some missing. The repertoire holds about 360,000 clones, with 75% to 90% as singletons. The V and J genes are TRBV7-3 and TRBJ1-6, with D possibly TRBD1 on 6 matching bases. This receptor was obtained from a woman aged 55-70 years with COVID-19, enrolled during active disease. Material: peripheral blood. CDR3 in amino acids: CASRTTGYSPLHF. CDR3 in DNA: TGTGCCAGCAGGACCACAGGGTATTCACCCCTCCACTTT.